This T cell receptor beta chain was sequenced during a study of CD8+CD57+ T cells in acquired aplastic anemia. This clonotype was counted many times. V was cut by 3 bases and J by 9 bases, with 18 bases left in between. Germline loops: CDR1 LNHDA, CDR2 SQIVND (reference sequence). This CDR3 comprises 15 residues. The template used for profiling TCR beta VDJ and CDR3 was genomic DNA. From the reads, TCRdb called clonotypes with MiXCR, one entry per CDR3 protein. The sample includes some 410,000 distinct CDR3 sequences, about two thirds of them seen just once. The sequenced sample was sorted CD4+, CD8+, or CD8+CD57+ T cells (not recorded which) from PBMCs. The chain uses TRBV19 and TRBJ1-5; possibly TRBD1 for D (6 bases). This clonotype was sampled from a human donor in good health, serving as a control. The CDR3 DNA is TGTGCCAGTAGTATCTCCCAGGACAGCGGCTCGCCCCAGCATTTT. Protein: CASSISQDSGSPQHF. Variable domain in full (rest from reference TRBV19 and TRBJ1-5): DGGITQSPKYLFRKEGQNVTLSCEQNLNHDAMYWYRQDPGQGLRLIYYSQIVNDFQKGDIAEGYSVSREKKESFPLTVTSAQKNPTAFYLCASSISQDSGSPQHFGDGTRLSIL.